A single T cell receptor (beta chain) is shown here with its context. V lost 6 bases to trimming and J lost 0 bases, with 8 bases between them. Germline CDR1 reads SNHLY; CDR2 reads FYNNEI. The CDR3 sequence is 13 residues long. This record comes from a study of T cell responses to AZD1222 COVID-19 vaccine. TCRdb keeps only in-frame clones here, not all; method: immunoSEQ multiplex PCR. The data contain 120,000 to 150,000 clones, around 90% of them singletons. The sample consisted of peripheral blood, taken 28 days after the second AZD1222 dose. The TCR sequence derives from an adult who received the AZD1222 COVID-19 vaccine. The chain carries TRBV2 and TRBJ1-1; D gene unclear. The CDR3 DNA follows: TGTGCCAGCAGGCTCGAAGTGAACACTGAAGCTTTCTTT. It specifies CASRLEVNTEAFF.